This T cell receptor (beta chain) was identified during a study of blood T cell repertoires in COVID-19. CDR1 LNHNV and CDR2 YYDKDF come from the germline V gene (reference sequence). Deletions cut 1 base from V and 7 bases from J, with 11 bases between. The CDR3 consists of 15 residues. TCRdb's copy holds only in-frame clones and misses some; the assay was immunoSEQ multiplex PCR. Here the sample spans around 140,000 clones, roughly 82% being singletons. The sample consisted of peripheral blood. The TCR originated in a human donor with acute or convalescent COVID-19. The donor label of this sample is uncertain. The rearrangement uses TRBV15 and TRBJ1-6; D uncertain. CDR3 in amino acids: CATSRAQLVNSPLHF. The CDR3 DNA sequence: TGTGCCACCAGCAGAGCCCAGCTAGTCAATTCACCCCTCCACTTT.